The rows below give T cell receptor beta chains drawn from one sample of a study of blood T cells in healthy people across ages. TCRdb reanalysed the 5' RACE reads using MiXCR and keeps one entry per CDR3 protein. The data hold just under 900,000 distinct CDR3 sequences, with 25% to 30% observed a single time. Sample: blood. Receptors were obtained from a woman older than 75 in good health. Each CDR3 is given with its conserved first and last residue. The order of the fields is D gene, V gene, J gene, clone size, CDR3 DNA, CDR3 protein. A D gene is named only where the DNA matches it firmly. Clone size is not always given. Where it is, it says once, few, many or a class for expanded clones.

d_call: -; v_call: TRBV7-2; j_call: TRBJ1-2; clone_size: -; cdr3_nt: TGTGCCATTACGACCGGGACACGGTATGGCTACACCTTC; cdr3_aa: CAITTGTRYGYTF
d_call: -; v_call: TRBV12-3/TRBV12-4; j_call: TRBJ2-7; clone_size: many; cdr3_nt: TGTGCCAGCAGTTTAAGGGTTGGGCGGGGCCTCCCCGCCGGCGAGCAGTACTTC; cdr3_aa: CASSLRVGRGLPAGEQYF
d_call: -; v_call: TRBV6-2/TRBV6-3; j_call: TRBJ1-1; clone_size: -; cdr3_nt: TGTGCCAGCAGTTACCCTACCACTGAAGATTTCTTT; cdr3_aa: CASSYPTTEDFF
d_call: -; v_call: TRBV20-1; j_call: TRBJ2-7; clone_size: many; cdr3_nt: TGCAGTGCTAGAGATAAAGTAAGGTGGGTCGGAAGCCCCGAGCAGTACTTC; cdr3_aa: CSARDKVRWVGSPEQYF
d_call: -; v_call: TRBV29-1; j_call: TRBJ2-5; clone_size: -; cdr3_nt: TGCAGCGTTGTCCGGGGGTTGGTACCAGAGACCCAGTACTTC; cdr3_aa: CSVVRGLVPETQYF
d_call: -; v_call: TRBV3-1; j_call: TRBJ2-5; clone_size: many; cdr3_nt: TGTGCCAGCAGCCAAGATGTCCAAGAGACCCAGTACTTC; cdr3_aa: CASSQDVQETQYF
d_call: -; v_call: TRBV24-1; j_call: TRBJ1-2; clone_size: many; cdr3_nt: TGTGCCACCAGACCCGGGGGAACTAACTATGGCTACACCTTC; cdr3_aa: CATRPGGTNYGYTF
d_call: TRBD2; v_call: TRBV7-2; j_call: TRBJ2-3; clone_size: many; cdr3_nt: TGTGCCAGCAGCTTAGAATGGGGGGGGGATACGCAGTATTTT; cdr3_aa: CASSLEWGGDTQYF
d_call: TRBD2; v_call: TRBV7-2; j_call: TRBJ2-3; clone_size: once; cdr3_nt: TGTGCCAGCCGCCTGACTAGCGGGGGGGCCGGCGCAGATACGCAGTATTTT; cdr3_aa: CASRLTSGGAGADTQYF
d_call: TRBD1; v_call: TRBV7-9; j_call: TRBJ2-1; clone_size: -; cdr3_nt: TGTGCCAGCAGCCCCCCCCCAGGGGGTAGGTGGCAGTTCTTC; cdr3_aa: CASSPPPGGRWQFF
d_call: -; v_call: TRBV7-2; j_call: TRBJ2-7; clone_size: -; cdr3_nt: TGTGCCAGCAACGTAGTGGGGAGCTCCTACAATGGGCAGTACTTC; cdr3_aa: CASNVVGSSYNGQYF